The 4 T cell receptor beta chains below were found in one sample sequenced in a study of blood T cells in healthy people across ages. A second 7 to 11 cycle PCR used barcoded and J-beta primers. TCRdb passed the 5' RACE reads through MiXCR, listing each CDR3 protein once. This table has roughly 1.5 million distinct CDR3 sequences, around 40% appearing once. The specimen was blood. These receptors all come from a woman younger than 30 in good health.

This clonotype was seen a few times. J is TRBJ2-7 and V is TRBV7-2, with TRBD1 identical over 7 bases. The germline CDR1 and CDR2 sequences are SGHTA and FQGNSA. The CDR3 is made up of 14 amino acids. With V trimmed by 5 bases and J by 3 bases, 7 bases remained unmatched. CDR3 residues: CASSKDRVLYEQYF. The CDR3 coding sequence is TGTGCCAGCAGCAAAGACAGGGTTCTCTACGAGCAGTACTTC. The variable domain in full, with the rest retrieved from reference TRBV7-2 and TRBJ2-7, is GAGVSQSPSNKVTEKGKDVELRCDPISGHTALYWYRQSLGQGLEFLIYFQGNSAPDKSGLPSDRFSAERTGGSVSTLTIQRTQQEDSAVYLCASSKDRVLYEQYFGPGTRLTVT.

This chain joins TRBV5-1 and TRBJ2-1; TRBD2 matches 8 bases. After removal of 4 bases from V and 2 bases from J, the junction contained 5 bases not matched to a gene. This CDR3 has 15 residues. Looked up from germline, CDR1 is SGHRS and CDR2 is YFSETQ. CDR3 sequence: CASSPSGHPYNEQFF. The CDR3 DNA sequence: TGCGCCAGCAGCCCTAGCGGGCATCCCTACAATGAGCAGTTCTTC.

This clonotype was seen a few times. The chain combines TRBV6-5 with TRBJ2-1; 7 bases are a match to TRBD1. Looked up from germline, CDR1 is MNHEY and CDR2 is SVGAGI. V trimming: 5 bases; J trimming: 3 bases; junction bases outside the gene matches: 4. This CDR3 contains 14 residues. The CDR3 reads CASSNRDSYNEQFF. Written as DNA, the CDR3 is TGTGCCAGCAGTAACCGGGACAGCTACAATGAGCAGTTCTTC.

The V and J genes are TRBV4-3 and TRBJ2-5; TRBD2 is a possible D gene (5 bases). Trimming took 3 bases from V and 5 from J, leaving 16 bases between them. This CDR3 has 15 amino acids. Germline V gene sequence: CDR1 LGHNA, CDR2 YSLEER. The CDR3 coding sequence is TGCGCCAGCAGCCATCATCCGTCCCCGGGGGAGACCCAGTACTTC. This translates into CASSHHPSPGETQYF.